The 18 T cell receptor beta chains in this list originate from one sample, sequenced in a study of OX40 agonist ivuxolimab in advanced cancers. Assay: immunoSEQ multiplex PCR; the TCRdb copy retains only in-frame clones and omits some. Of about 80,000 clones listed, over 85% were seen once; the top ten hold 9.5% to 12%. The sample here was CD4+ or CD8+ T cells sorted from blood, taken in a trial of the OX40 agonist ivuxolimab. These receptors all stem from an adult with an advanced solid tumor such as melanoma, head and neck, liver or kidney cancer.

The chain combines TRBV7-2 with TRBJ2-3; D gene ambiguous. CDR1 is SGHTA and CDR2 is FQGNSA in the germline V gene. V gave up 3 bases and J gave up 0 bases, with 13 bases separating them. This CDR3 contains 16 residues. CDR3 in DNA: TGTGCCAGCAGCTTCAGGATCTTAGCTAGCACAGATACGCAGTATTTT. As protein: CASSFRILASTDTQYF.

This clone has just one count. The chain joins TRBV19 to TRBJ2-5; the match to TRBD2 covers 13 bases. The J call may not be correct, given that the DNA end is closer to TRBJ2-7. CDR1 is LNHDA, CDR2 SQIVND, per germline (reference sequence). The CDR3 runs to 16 residues. Here the CDR3 DNA reads TGTGCCAGTAGTACCCTAGGACTAGCGGGAGTCGCCGAGCAGTACTTC. It codes for CASSTLGLAGVAEQYF.

The gene calls are TRBV28 and TRBJ2-1, with TRBD2 identical over 10 bases. This CDR3 is 20 amino acids long. Germline trimming cut 4 bases from V and 3 bases from J; bases unmatched to any gene: 18. Germline V gene sequence: CDR1 MDHEN, CDR2 SYDVKM. The DNA of the CDR3 is TGTGCCAGCAGTTCTGATCGGGTCCTAGCGGGAGTCTACGGCTACAATGAGCAGTTCTTC. Protein: CASSSDRVLAGVYGYNEQFF.

This clone was seen only a few times. The sample contains more than one DNA sequence encoding this CDR3. The rearrangement links TRBV19 to TRBJ1-1; a weak D match, TRBD1 (5 bases). V gave up 5 bases and J gave up 7 bases, with 11 bases separating them. CDR1 is LNHDA, CDR2 SQIVND, per germline (reference sequence). This CDR3 has 12 residues. The CDR3: CASSVGHLEAFF. The CDR3 DNA follows: TGTGCCAGTAGTGTAGGACACCTTGAAGCTTTCTTT.

The V call is TRBV7-9, the J call TRBJ2-1, with no clear D. V lost 4 bases and J 8 bases, leaving 12 bases between the germline ends. The CDR3 spans 13 residues. Germline V gene sequence: CDR1 SEHNR, CDR2 FQNEAQ (reference sequence). In DNA, the CDR3 is TGTGCCAGCAGCTCCGGTCTTCCGGATGAGCAGTTCTTC. Protein product: CASSSGLPDEQFF.

The V gene is TRBV7-9, the J gene TRBJ2-5; 7 bases are a match to TRBD1. V dropped 7 bases and J dropped 5; count of bases not matched to a gene: 13. The CDR3 covers 15 residues. Per germline, CDR1 SEHNR and CDR2 FQNEAQ (reference sequence). For the CDR3, the DNA is TGTGCCAGCATCCGCAGCGGACAGGTGGTCGAGACCCAGTACTTC. This sequence encodes CASIRSGQVVETQYF.

The chain employs TRBV5-5 and TRBJ2-7, with 7 bases that match TRBD1. The germline CDR1 and CDR2 sequences are SGHKS and YYEKEE (reference sequence). V lost 4 bases, J lost 4 bases, and 11 bases stayed unmatched. The CDR3 length is 15 residues. As DNA, the CDR3 is TGTGCCAGCAGCCCGACGAACAGGGGAAAGTACGAGCAGTACTTC. It specifies CASSPTNRGKYEQYF.

This clone has more than one count but fewer than ten. The genes are TRBV5-1 and TRBJ2-1; 7 bases are a match to TRBD2. This CDR3 is 14 amino acids long. The V gene end was trimmed by 6 bases and the J gene end by 2 bases; junction bases not matched to a gene: 5. The germline CDR1 and CDR2 sequences are SGHRS and YFSETQ. DNA for the CDR3: TGCGCCAGCAATGGAGCGGGGACCTACAATGAGCAGTTCTTC. Its translation is CASNGAGTYNEQFF.

The chain joins TRBV9 to TRBJ2-7; 7 bases agree with TRBD1. Trimming took 0 bases from V and 0 from J; bases not matched to a gene: 9. Per germline, CDR1 SGDLS and CDR2 YYNGEE. The CDR3 contains 17 residues. CDR3 DNA sequence: TGTGCCAGCAGCGTAGGAATAGGGACAGAGTTCTCCTACGAGCAGTACTTC. Translating gives CASSVGIGTEFSYEQYF.

The V call is TRBV13, the J call TRBJ1-5; D is undetermined. V dropped 0 bases and J dropped 5 bases, with 11 bases sitting between them. The CDR3 has 15 residues. Germline V lookup: CDR1 PRHDT, CDR2 FYEKMQ (reference sequence). As DNA, the CDR3 is TGTGCCAGCAGCTTAGGCACCCGGGCGGATCAGCCCCAGCATTTT. Residues: CASSLGTRADQPQHF.

V and J are TRBV10-2 and TRBJ2-1; D gene unclear. The CDR3 spans 14 residues. Trimming took off 2 bases at V and 0 bases at J, with 5 bases between the two ends. Germline CDR1 is WSHSY and CDR2 is SAAADI. The CDR3 reads CASSEGDSYNEQFF. The CDR3 DNA follows: TGCGCCAGCAGTGAGGGCGACTCCTACAATGAGCAGTTCTTC.

The V and J genes are TRBV5-1 and TRBJ2-3, with 7 bases fitting TRBD1. CDR1 and CDR2 from the germline V gene are SGHRS and YFSETQ. The V and J ends lost 0 bases and 10 bases, in that order; junction bases with no gene match: 11. CDR3 length: 15 residues. In nucleotides, the CDR3 is TGCGCCAGCAGCTTGGCCCTTCAGATGGGACAGTCGCAGTATTTT. This translates into CASSLALQMGQSQYF.

The chain carries TRBV28 and TRBJ1-2, with 8 bases lining up with TRBD1. J was trimmed by 8 bases and V by 2 bases; bases with no gene match: 10. The CDR3 sequence is 15 residues long. Germline CDR1 MDHEN, CDR2 SYDVKM. The CDR3 is CASSLGYDRGRGYTF. For the CDR3, the DNA is TGTGCCAGCAGTTTAGGGTACGACAGGGGACGGGGCTACACCTTC.

This chain connects TRBV4-3 to TRBJ2-1, with TRBD1 identical over 9 bases. Germline loops: CDR1 LGHNA, CDR2 YSLEER. The CDR3 spans 15 residues. J gave up 10 bases and V 0 bases, and 7 bases lay outside the gene matches. CDR3: CASSQDVGTGYEQFF. The CDR3 DNA is TGCGCCAGCAGCCAAGACGTAGGGACAGGGTACGAGCAGTTCTTC.

The chain couples TRBV9 to TRBJ2-7; TRBD2 matches 10 bases. The germline V gene has CDR1 SGDLS and CDR2 YYNGEE. V lost 5 bases and J lost 3; bases outside the gene matches: 5. The CDR3 has 14 residues. The CDR3 spells CASRGLARNYEQYF. The CDR3 DNA reads as TGTGCCAGCAGGGGACTAGCGAGGAACTACGAGCAGTACTTC.

V and J are TRBV19 and TRBJ2-7, with 7 positions matching TRBD1. The CDR3 loop spans 15 amino acids. J was trimmed by 6 bases and V by 3 bases; bases with no gene match: 11. CDR1 and CDR2 from the germline V gene are LNHDA and SQIVND (reference sequence). The DNA for the CDR3 is TGTGCCAGTAGTATGGGGACAGCCTCCCAGGGCGAGCAGTACTTC. Protein: CASSMGTASQGEQYF.

The CDR3 loop reads CASSHGRVSPGELFF. DNA for the CDR3: TGTGCCAGCTCCCACGGGAGGGTTAGTCCGGGGGAGCTGTTTTTT. The V and J genes are TRBV2 and TRBJ2-2, with 8 nucleotides matching TRBD2. Germline V gene data show CDR1 as SNHLY and CDR2 as FYNNEI. Trimming took 8 bases from V and 8 from J; bases not matched to a gene: 13. This CDR3 comprises 15 residues. The full variable domain, completed using reference TRBV2 and TRBJ2-2, is EPEVTQTPSHQVTQMGQEVILRCVPISNHLYFYWYRQILGQKVEFLVSFYNNEISEKSEIFDDQFSVERPDGSNFTLKIRSTKLEDSAMYFCASSHGRVSPGELFFGEGSRLTVL.

The chain carries TRBV30 and TRBJ2-7; TRBD1 agrees at 7 bases. The ends lost 3 bases at V and 2 bases at J; junction bases unmatched: 10. This CDR3 contains 15 residues. Looked up from germline, CDR1 is GTSNPN and CDR2 is SVGIG (reference sequence). In nucleotides, the CDR3 is TGTGCCTGGAGAACGCCAGGGGGTCACCCCTACGAGCAGTACTTC. This sequence encodes CAWRTPGGHPYEQYF.